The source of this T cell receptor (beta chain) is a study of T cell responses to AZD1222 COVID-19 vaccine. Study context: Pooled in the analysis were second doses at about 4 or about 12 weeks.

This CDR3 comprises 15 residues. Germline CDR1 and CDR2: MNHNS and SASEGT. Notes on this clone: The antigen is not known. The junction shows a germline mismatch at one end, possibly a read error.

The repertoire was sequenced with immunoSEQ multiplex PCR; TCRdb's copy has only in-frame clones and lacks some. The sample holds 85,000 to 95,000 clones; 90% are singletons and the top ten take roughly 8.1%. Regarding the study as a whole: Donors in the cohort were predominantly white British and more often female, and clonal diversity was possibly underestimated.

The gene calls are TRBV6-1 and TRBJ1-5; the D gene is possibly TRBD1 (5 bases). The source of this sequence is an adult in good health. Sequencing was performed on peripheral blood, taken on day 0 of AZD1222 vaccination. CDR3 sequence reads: CASREGVLDNQPQHF. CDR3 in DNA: TGTGCCAGCAGGGAAGGGGTGTTGGACAATCAGCCCCAGCATTTT.